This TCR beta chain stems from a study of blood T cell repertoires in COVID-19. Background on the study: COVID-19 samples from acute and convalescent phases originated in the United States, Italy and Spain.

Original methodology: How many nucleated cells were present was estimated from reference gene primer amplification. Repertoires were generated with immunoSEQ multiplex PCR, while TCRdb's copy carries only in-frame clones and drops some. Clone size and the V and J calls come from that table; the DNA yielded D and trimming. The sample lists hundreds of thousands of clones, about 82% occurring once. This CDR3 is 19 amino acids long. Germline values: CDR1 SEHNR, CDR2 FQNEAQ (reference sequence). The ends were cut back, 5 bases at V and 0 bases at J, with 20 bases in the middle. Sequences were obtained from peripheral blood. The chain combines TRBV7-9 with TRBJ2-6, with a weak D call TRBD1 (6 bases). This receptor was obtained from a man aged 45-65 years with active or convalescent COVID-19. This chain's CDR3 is CASSPRGGQGGSGANVLTF. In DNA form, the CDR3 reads TGTGCCAGCAGCCCCAGGGGCGGTCAAGGGGGCTCTGGGGCCAACGTCCTGACTTTC.